This passage covers 27 T cell receptor beta chains from one sample sequenced in a study of T-cell reconstitution after alpha-beta-depleted transplantation in children (dated by TCRdb to the mid-2010s). The library was built by means of PCR. The sample was run on an Illumina HiSeq 2500. Molecular barcoding was employed in the preparation of TCR libraries, with unique molecular identifiers being used to normalize TCRbeta repertoire quantification. TCRdb reanalyzed the raw reads on its own, using fastp at Q25 for trimming and MiXCR for clone calling, and kept in-frame beta chains. For every CDR3 protein sequence, its rows merge into one entry that carries the most common genes and DNA. The sample data list hundreds of thousands of distinct CDR3 sequences, and 10% to 15% of these were observed just once. Together, the top ten hold around 4.5% of the sample. The starting material was PBMCs, obtained from the stem cell graft. These receptors all stem from a human donor who donated a stem cell graft to a child with Fanconi anemia.

The V and J genes are TRBV12-3 or TRBV12-4 and TRBJ1-1; a weak D match, TRBD1 (5 bases). The CDR3 has 16 residues. The V gene lost 3 bases and the J gene lost 1 base, with 15 bases spanning the gap. For the CDR3, the DNA is TGTGCCAGCAGTTTGGAATCCGGGGACCCGAACACTGAAGCTTTCTTT. It is translated as CASSLESGDPNTEAFF.

Ten or more counts support this clonotype. The J gene is TRBJ1-4, the V gene TRBV12-3 or TRBV12-4, with TRBD1 matching 8 bases. Trimming took 5 bases from V and 1 from J; bases not matched to a gene: 3. The CDR3 is made up of 15 amino acids. In DNA, the CDR3 is TGTGCCAGCAGTCTCGGGACAGGAACTAATGAAAAACTGTTTTTT. Its translation is CASSLGTGTNEKLFF.

In its sample, this clonotype was seen a few times. The chain uses TRBV5-6 and TRBJ1-4; D gene uncertain. This CDR3 region has 14 residues. Trimming took 2 bases from V and 6 from J, leaving 11 bases between them. CDR1 is SGHDT and CDR2 is YYEEEE in the germline V gene. The CDR3 DNA reads as TGTGCCAGCAGCTTCAAGGAAATCGATGAAAAACTGTTTTTT. Protein product: CASSFKEIDEKLFF.

This chain uses TRBV6-2 or TRBV6-3 with TRBJ2-7; D may match TRBD1 or TRBD2 (5 bases each). V dropped 6 bases and J dropped 1 base, with 16 bases sitting between them. Germline values: CDR1 MNHEY, CDR2 SVGEGT. The length of the CDR3 is 15 residues. CDR3 DNA: TGTGCCAGCAGCCGTTGGGACCAGCAATCCTACGAGCAGTACGTC. Translation gives CASSRWDQQSYEQYV.

The V gene is TRBV7-9, the J gene TRBJ2-5; either TRBD1 or TRBD2 may fit D (6 bases each). From germline, CDR1 is SEHNR and CDR2 FQNEAQ (reference sequence). The germline V and J ends were trimmed by 3 bases and 5 bases, with 10 bases remaining between them. There are 13 residues in the CDR3. This chain's CDR3 is CASSFTGRETQYF. The CDR3 region has the DNA TGTGCCAGCAGCTTTACAGGGAGGGAGACCCAGTACTTC.

V usage is TRBV11-1 and J usage is TRBJ2-4; the match to TRBD1 covers 8 bases. There are 15 residues in the CDR3. Trimming removed 6 bases from V and 4 bases from J; junction bases left unmatched: 8. Germline V gives CDR1 SGHAT, CDR2 FQDESV (reference sequence). The CDR3 region has the DNA TGTGCCAGCAGTTCCCACCAGGGGGCAAAAAACATTCAGTACTTC. It is translated as CASSSHQGAKNIQYF.

This clonotype was found a few times. The chain recombines TRBV4-3 with TRBJ1-2; TRBD1 matches at 9 bases. Germline CDR1 reads LGHNA; CDR2 reads YSLEER. V shed 6 bases and J 2 bases; nucleotides not matched to a gene: 7. The CDR3 spans 15 residues. CDR3 sequence: CASSHPGQGNYGYTF. CDR3 nucleotide sequence: TGCGCCAGCAGTCATCCCGGACAGGGGAACTATGGCTACACCTTC.

This clonotype was seen ten or more times. The V call is TRBV29-1, the J call TRBJ1-2, with a possible D match to TRBD1 (5 bases). The V and J ends lost 3 bases and 8 bases respectively, with 16 bases between them. CDR3 length equals 13 residues. Germline lookup yields CDR1 SQVTM and CDR2 ANQGSEA. Here the CDR3 DNA reads TGCAGCGTTGAGGGTCAGGGTCTCTCCGGCTACACCTTC. It translates to CSVEGQGLSGYTF.

At least ten counts were recorded for this clonotype. The chain uses TRBV12-3 or TRBV12-4 and TRBJ1-2; maybe TRBD1 (5 bases). The CDR3 spans 14 residues. Trimming took off 5 bases at V and 8 bases at J, with 18 bases between the two ends. Here the CDR3 DNA reads TGTGCCAGCAGTCCCTCCGTGGGAGGGGCCGGCTACACCTTC. Residues: CASSPSVGGAGYTF.

The sample holds many counts of this clonotype. The V call is TRBV24-1, the J call TRBJ2-3; 11 bases fit TRBD2. Germline CDR1 is KGHDR and CDR2 is SFDVKD. V lost 4 bases, J lost 1 base, and 15 bases stayed unmatched. The CDR3 spans 20 residues. The CDR3 is CATSDPQGTTSGDGTDTQYF. The CDR3 bases are TGTGCCACCAGTGACCCCCAAGGGACGACTAGCGGGGATGGCACAGATACGCAGTATTTT.

Here the CDR3 reads CASIRGPYQPQHF. For the CDR3, the DNA is TGTGCCAGCATAAGGGGCCCGTATCAGCCCCAGCATTTT. V and J are TRBV28 and TRBJ1-5, with TRBD1 as a possible D gene (5 bases). The CDR3 totals 13 residues. Trimming removed 7 bases from V and 5 bases from J, with 12 bases in between. Germline V gene sequence: CDR1 MDHEN, CDR2 SYDVKM.

This clonotype was detected a few times. The V and J genes are TRBV5-1 and TRBJ1-5; no definite D call. The V end lost 0 bases, the J end lost 1 base, and 8 bases lay between the germline ends. CDR1 SGHRS and CDR2 YFSETQ come from the germline V gene. The CDR3 sequence is 15 residues long. Here the CDR3 DNA reads TGCGCCAGCAGCTTGGATGGTCTAAGCAATCAGCCCCAGCATTTT. This translates into CASSLDGLSNQPQHF.

This clonotype was recorded a few times. The chain carries TRBV20-1 and TRBJ1-4; D unclear. The germline V gene has CDR1 DFQATT and CDR2 SNEGSKA (reference sequence). The CDR3 length is 14 residues. With 0 bases removed from V and 6 bases from J, the gap between germline ends came to 11 bases. Here the CDR3 DNA reads TGCAGTGCTAGAGACGGGTCAGCCCATGAAAAACTGTTTTTT. The encoded protein is CSARDGSAHEKLFF.

The sample holds many counts of this clonotype. The chain recombines TRBV12-3 or TRBV12-4 with TRBJ2-1; TRBD2 matches at 7 bases. The CDR3 extends over 15 amino acids. Germline trimming cut 1 base from V and 3 bases from J; bases unmatched to any gene: 3. The CDR3 is CASSLEGGGYNEQFF. In DNA form, the CDR3 reads TGTGCCAGCAGTTTAGAGGGCGGGGGCTACAATGAGCAGTTCTTC.

This clonotype was observed many times. The chain links TRBV29-1 to TRBJ1-1; no clear D gene. Germline CDR1 reads SQVTM; CDR2 reads ANQGSEA. Between the trimmed V and J ends, which lost 5 bases and 2 bases, there was a span of 9 bases. The CDR3 is 12 residues long. CDR3 residues: CSVRWGNTEAFF. CDR3 nucleotides: TGCAGCGTTCGCTGGGGTAACACTGAAGCTTTCTTT.

The chain carries TRBV27 and TRBJ2-2, with D unclear. V lost 7 bases, J lost 6 bases, and 18 bases lay in between. Germline-derived CDR1 and CDR2 are MNHEY and SMNVEV (reference sequence). The CDR3 sequence is 15 residues long. The CDR3 nucleotides are TGTGCCAGCACCTATCTTAACGTGGCAGCCGGGGAGCTGTTTTTT. Translation: CASTYLNVAAGELFF.

This clonotype has ten or more counts. The chain uses TRBV5-5 and TRBJ1-4; TRBD1 aligns across 7 bases. The CDR3 spans 16 residues. CDR1 and CDR2 (germline): SGHKS, YYEKEE (reference sequence). V dropped 2 bases and J dropped 0; count of bases not matched to a gene: 4. Here the CDR3 DNA reads TGTGCCAGCAGCTTTGGGACAGCCACAACTAATGAAAAACTGTTTTTT. It yields the protein CASSFGTATTNEKLFF. Filled out from reference TRBV5-5 and TRBJ1-4, the complete variable domain reads DAGVTQSPTHLIKTRGQQVTLRCSPISGHKSVSWYQQVLGQGPQFIFQYYEKEERGRGNFPDRFSARQFPNYSSELNVNALLLGDSALYLCASSFGTATTNEKLFFGSGTQLSVL.

The chain has TRBV5-6 and TRBJ2-2, with D hard to call. The V and J ends lost 0 bases and 9 bases respectively, with 6 bases between them. The germline gives CDR1 SGHDT, CDR2 YYEEEE. This CDR3 comprises 12 residues. The CDR3 DNA is TGTGCCAGCAGCTTGGAGGGCAGGGAGCTGTTTTTT. This codes for CASSLEGRELFF.

V and J are TRBV9 and TRBJ1-2; D is undetermined. The CDR3 covers 13 residues. Looked up from germline, CDR1 is SGDLS and CDR2 is YYNGEE. V lost 3 bases and J lost 7, with 13 bases in between. The CDR3 here is CASSADSYRGYTF. CDR3 coding DNA: TGTGCCAGCAGCGCAGACTCATACCGTGGCTACACCTTC. Looking up the rest from reference TRBV9 and TRBJ1-2 gives the full variable domain: DSGVTQTPKHLITATGQRVTLRCSPRSGDLSVYWYQQSLDQGLQFLIQYYNGEERAKGNILERFSAQQFPDLHSELNLSSLELGDSALYFCASSADSYRGYTFGSGTRLTVV.

This clonotype was seen only a few times. The V gene is TRBV20-1, the J gene TRBJ1-1; D ambiguous. This CDR3 is built from 13 residues. Germline V gene data show CDR1 as DFQATT and CDR2 as SNEGSKA (reference sequence). CDR3 in DNA: TGCAGCCCCACCCGGGGTAGAGACTCTGAAGCTTTCTTT. Translating it yields CSPTRGRDSEAFF.

This clonotype was recorded a few times. The rearrangement links TRBV3-1 to TRBJ1-5; D might be TRBD1 (5 bases). V gave up 4 bases and J gave up 7 bases, with 14 bases separating them. Germline lookup yields CDR1 LGHDT and CDR2 YNNKEL (reference sequence). The CDR3 contains 14 residues. The CDR3 sequence: CASSPAQGGQPQHF. DNA for the CDR3: TGTGCCAGCAGCCCGGCCCAGGGAGGACAGCCCCAGCATTTT.

This clonotype was observed a handful of times. This chain joins TRBV5-6 and TRBJ2-1, with 10 bases matching TRBD1. V lost 4 bases and J lost 6; bases outside the gene matches: 7. CDR1 is SGHDT and CDR2 is YYEEEE in the germline V gene. The CDR3 has 15 residues. The CDR3 DNA reads TGTGCCAGCAGCGTGACAGGGGGCCCGGTCAATGAGCAGTTCTTC. This codes for CASSVTGGPVNEQFF.

This clonotype occurred many times. The genes are TRBV28 and TRBJ1-1, with a possible D match to TRBD1 (6 bases). V was cut by 5 bases and J by 1 base, with 14 bases left in between. This CDR3 is 15 amino acids long. Germline V lookup: CDR1 MDHEN, CDR2 SYDVKM. The CDR3 bases are TGTGCCAGCAGTCCGGGACAAACTAGGAACACTGAAGCTTTCTTT. Its protein is CASSPGQTRNTEAFF.

This clonotype was detected many times. This rearrangement joins TRBV24-1 to TRBJ1-5; weak D call: TRBD1 (5 bases). Trimming pared 2 bases from V and 7 bases from J, leaving 14 bases between. Germline V lookup: CDR1 KGHDR, CDR2 SFDVKD. The length of the CDR3 is 15 residues. As DNA, the CDR3 is TGTGCCACCAGTGATTCACAGGATAGAGGACAGCCCCAGCATTTT. It specifies CATSDSQDRGQPQHF.

The V and J genes are TRBV5-1 and TRBJ1-1; 7 bases map to TRBD1. Germline V gives CDR1 SGHRS, CDR2 YFSETQ. The CDR3 consists of 14 residues. Trimming took 2 bases from V and 4 from J; bases not matched to a gene: 5. CDR3 bases: TGCGCCAGCAGCTTACAGGGGATGGGCACTGAAGCTTTCTTT. Translation: CASSLQGMGTEAFF.

J is TRBJ2-7 and V is TRBV4-3; 8 positions agree with TRBD1. With V trimmed by 1 base and J by 0 bases, 2 bases remained unmatched. The CDR3 length is 15 residues. Germline loops: CDR1 LGHNA, CDR2 YSLEER. The CDR3 sequence: CASSQGTGSSYEQYF. CDR3 in DNA: TGCGCCAGCAGCCAAGGGACAGGGAGCTCCTACGAGCAGTACTTC.

V is TRBV5-1 and J is TRBJ1-4, with 9 bases fitting TRBD1. V lost 4 bases, J lost 8 bases, and 9 bases stayed unmatched. The CDR3 has 15 amino acids. Per the germline V gene, CDR1 is SGHRS and CDR2 is YFSETQ. DNA of the CDR3: TGCGCCAGCAGCGCGGCGGGACAGGGCCCAGAAAAACTGTTTTTT. It codes for CASSAAGQGPEKLFF.